The 29 T cell receptor beta chains given below trace back to one sample, sequenced in a study of T cell responses to AZD1222 COVID-19 vaccine. Repertoires were generated with immunoSEQ multiplex PCR, while TCRdb's copy carries only in-frame clones and drops some. The sample lists more than 150,000 clones, around nine tenths occurring once. Sequencing used peripheral blood, obtained after recovery from COVID-19. These receptors were obtained from an adult who had recovered from COVID-19.

V gene TRBV18 combines with J gene TRBJ2-5; D is unclear. Germline lookup yields CDR1 KGHSH and CDR2 LQKENI. CDR3 length: 12 residues. V was clipped by 3 bases and J by 2 bases, with 4 bases between them. The CDR3 region has the DNA TGTGCCAGCTCACCCGGGCAAGAGACCCAGTACTTC. Residues: CASSPGQETQYF.

This chain connects TRBV3-1 (or the pseudogene TRBV3-2) to TRBJ1-4; D ambiguous. Germline CDR1 reads LGHDT; CDR2 reads YNNKEL (reference sequence). Trimming pared 4 bases from V and 8 bases from J, leaving 17 bases between. The CDR3 is 15 amino acids. This CDR3 is CASSPLGSGGEKLFF. The DNA of the CDR3 is TGTGCCAGCAGCCCGTTAGGGTCAGGCGGCGAAAAACTGTTTTTT.

CDR3 nucleotide sequence: TGTGCCATCAGTGAGTCCGGCCCCCCAAGGGGCTACACCTTC. Protein: CAISESGPPRGYTF. This chain joins TRBV10-3 and TRBJ1-2, with unresolved D. This CDR3 is built from 14 residues. Trimming pared 0 bases from V and 8 bases from J, leaving 13 bases between. The germline gives CDR1 ENHRY, CDR2 SYGVKD.

The J gene is TRBJ1-4, the V gene TRBV25-1, with no clear D. CDR1 is MGHDK, CDR2 SYGVNS, per germline. The CDR3 has 13 residues. The V end was cut by 7 bases, the J end by 5 bases, with 11 bases between. The CDR3 DNA reads TGTGCCAGCACAGACTGGGTAAATGAAAAACTGTTTTTT. Its translation: CASTDWVNEKLFF.

The chain carries TRBV5-5 and TRBJ1-1, with D possibly TRBD1 on 6 matching bases. CDR3 size: 12 residues. Trimming removed 4 bases from V and 5 bases from J, with 9 bases in between. CDR1 and CDR2 from the germline V gene are SGHKS and YYEKEE (reference sequence). CDR3 DNA sequence: TGTGCCAGCAGCCAGGGGACAACTGAAGCTTTCTTT. Translation gives CASSQGTTEAFF.

This rearrangement joins TRBV14 to TRBJ2-3, with a tentative D call TRBD1 (6 bases). Trimming took 1 base from V and 1 from J, leaving 6 bases between them. CDR1 and CDR2 (germline): SGHDN, FVKESK. This CDR3 contains 14 residues. The CDR3 region is CASSQAGGTDTQYF. CDR3 bases: TGTGCCAGCAGCCAAGCAGGGGGCACAGATACGCAGTATTTT.

This rearrangement joins TRBV6-2 or TRBV6-3 to TRBJ1-1; TRBD1 aligns across 7 bases. CDR3 size: 14 residues. Per the germline V gene, CDR1 is MNHEY and CDR2 is SVGEGT. The V and J ends lost 4 bases and 0 bases, in that order; junction bases with no gene match: 2. In nucleotides, the CDR3 is TGTGCCAGCAGTTGGGGGACAGTGAACACTGAAGCTTTCTTT. Encoded protein: CASSWGTVNTEAFF.

The sample holds one count of this clone. This rearrangement joins TRBV27 to TRBJ1-1; D unresolved. The V gene lost 5 bases and the J gene lost 0 bases, with 16 bases spanning the gap. CDR3 length equals 16 residues. In germline, CDR1 is MNHEY, CDR2 SMNVEV (reference sequence). For the CDR3, the DNA is TGTGCCAGCAGTCCCCAGGCAAAGGCCATGAACACTGAAGCTTTCTTT. It is translated as CASSPQAKAMNTEAFF.

This chain uses TRBV27 with TRBJ1-2, with 7 bases lining up with TRBD1. Germline V CDR1 and CDR2: MNHEY, SMNVEV (reference sequence). J lost 7 bases, V lost 5 bases, and 10 bases had no gene match. The CDR3 covers 14 residues. The CDR3 region is CASSERQGAPGYTF. The CDR3 nucleotides read TGTGCCAGCAGTGAGAGACAGGGAGCACCTGGCTACACCTTC.

The sample holds one count of this clone. The chain carries TRBV20-1 and TRBJ2-5, with D possibly being TRBD1 (6 bases). CDR3 length: 13 amino acids. The germline V and J ends were trimmed by 4 bases and 5 bases, with 14 bases remaining between them. Germline values: CDR1 DFQATT, CDR2 SNEGSKA (reference sequence). The CDR3 sequence: CSANDEGVETQYF. The CDR3 DNA is TGCAGTGCTAATGACGAGGGGGTTGAGACCCAGTACTTC.

The V and J genes are TRBV4-2 and TRBJ2-7; D may be TRBD2 (5 bases). CDR1 and CDR2 from the germline V gene are LGHNA and YNFKEQ. The V end was cut by 5 bases, the J end by 3 bases, with 11 bases between. This CDR3 comprises 13 residues. In DNA, the CDR3 is TGTGCCAGCAGCACCTCACTAGGCTACGAGCAGTACTTC. Translating it yields CASSTSLGYEQYF.

V gene TRBV29-1 combines with J gene TRBJ2-7, with D hard to call. In germline, CDR1 is SQVTM, CDR2 ANQGSEA. This CDR3 comprises 12 residues. V lost 7 bases and J 0 bases, leaving 10 bases between the germline ends. The CDR3 is CSAFESSYEQYF. The CDR3, as DNA: TGCAGCGCTTTCGAAAGCTCCTACGAGCAGTACTTC.

The chain links TRBV4-3 to TRBJ2-2; D unclear. V was pared by 0 bases and J by 5 bases, with 13 bases between. The CDR3 has 16 amino acids. Germline-derived CDR1 and CDR2 are LGHNA and YSLEER. The CDR3 coding sequence is TGCGCCAGCAGCCAAGAAGGCACCCCTTGGACCGGGGAGCTGTTTTTT. Its protein is CASSQEGTPWTGELFF.

CDR3 DNA: TGTGCCAGCAGTTTCCTAGGGGCTAAGGGCTACACCTTC. Residues: CASSFLGAKGYTF. The chain uses TRBV7-2 and TRBJ1-2, with TRBD1 as a possible D gene (5 bases). The V and J ends lost 6 bases and 8 bases respectively, with 16 bases between them. Germline CDR1 and CDR2: SGHTA and FQGNSA. The CDR3 loop spans 13 amino acids.

The chain has TRBV25-1 and TRBJ2-7; 10 bases map to TRBD1. The CDR3 spans 17 residues. J gave up 1 base and V 6 bases, and 12 bases lay outside the gene matches. Germline CDR1 reads MGHDK; CDR2 reads SYGVNS. CDR3 region: CASSPSHRTGGSYEQYF. The CDR3 DNA follows: TGTGCCAGCAGCCCAAGTCACCGGACAGGGGGATCCTACGAGCAGTACTTC.

This clone ranks as medium-sized. This sequence joins TRBV2 and TRBJ2-7; D might be TRBD2 (6 bases). The V and J ends lost 10 bases and 2 bases respectively, with 15 bases between them. CDR3 length: 13 amino acids. The germline CDR1 and CDR2 sequences are SNHLY and FYNNEI. For the CDR3, the DNA is TGTGCCATTGACGGTAGCGGTCCCTACGAGCAGTACTTC. Protein product: CAIDGSGPYEQYF. The full variable domain, completed using reference TRBV2 and TRBJ2-7, is EPEVTQTPSHQVTQMGQEVILRCVPISNHLYFYWYRQILGQKVEFLVSFYNNEISEKSEIFDDQFSVERPDGSNFTLKIRSTKLEDSAMYFCAIDGSGPYEQYFGPGTRLTVT.

The rearrangement links TRBV12-3 or TRBV12-4 to TRBJ2-1; 7 bases align to TRBD1. J was trimmed by 6 bases and V by 7 bases; bases with no gene match: 6. This CDR3 contains 13 residues. CDR3 sequence reads: CASTWTGRNEQFF. CDR3 bases: TGTGCCAGCACCTGGACAGGCCGCAATGAGCAGTTCTTC.

The V gene is TRBV29-1, the J gene TRBJ2-3; 12 nucleotides agree with TRBD2. Per the germline V gene, CDR1 is SQVTM and CDR2 is ANQGSEA. This CDR3 has 16 residues. J was trimmed by 0 bases and V by 7 bases; bases with no gene match: 8. DNA for the CDR3: TGCAGCGCTATCGGACTAGCGGGACTAAGCACAGATACGCAGTATTTT. Translated: CSAIGLAGLSTDTQYF.

The chain is built from TRBV7-2 and TRBJ1-5; D call uncertain. CDR3 size: 15 residues. Trimming cost V 2 bases and J 0 bases, with 8 bases left between them. Germline V gives CDR1 SGHTA, CDR2 FQGNSA. The CDR3 region has the DNA TGTGCCAGCAGCTTAACGCGGGGTAGCAATCAGCCCCAGCATTTT. Amino acid sequence: CASSLTRGSNQPQHF.

This clone was recorded a few times. This chain joins TRBV4-2 and TRBJ1-2; 7 bases agree with TRBD1. This CDR3 has 15 residues. V was pared by 3 bases and J by 5 bases, with 9 bases of the junction left unmatched. Germline-derived CDR1 and CDR2 are LGHNA and YNFKEQ. The CDR3 coding sequence is TGTGCCAGCAGCCAGGAACAGGGGATTGGGTATGGCTACACCTTC. This translates into CASSQEQGIGYGYTF.

The chain has TRBV5-5 and TRBJ1-1; D is possibly TRBD1 (5 bases). Germline V gene lookup returns CDR1 SGHKS and CDR2 YYEKEE (reference sequence). Deletions cut 4 bases from V and 4 bases from J, with 11 bases between. The CDR3 is 13 residues long. This chain's CDR3 is CASSPGLGTEAFF. The CDR3 DNA follows: TGTGCCAGCAGCCCGGGACTGGGCACTGAAGCTTTCTTT.

The chain combines TRBV7-3 with TRBJ1-2; 10 bases agree with TRBD1. The CDR3 runs 17 residues. Germline V gene lookup returns CDR1 SGHTA and CDR2 FQGTGA. The V and J ends lost 1 base and 3 bases, in that order; junction bases with no gene match: 8. CDR3 in amino acids: CASSLKGGTGVDYGYTF. CDR3 in DNA: TGTGCCAGCAGCTTAAAAGGCGGGACAGGGGTCGACTATGGCTACACCTTC.

The CDR3 sequence is CASRPGNRKAFF. The CDR3 DNA is TGTGCCAGTAGGCCAGGGAACCGGAAAGCTTTCTTT. The gene calls are TRBV19 and TRBJ1-1; perhaps TRBD1 as D (5 bases). This CDR3 has 12 amino acids. Per the germline V gene, CDR1 is LNHDA and CDR2 is SQIVND (reference sequence). V shed 6 bases and J shed 9 bases, with 14 bases lying between them.

This clone was counted only a few times. This chain connects TRBV2 to TRBJ1-5; TRBD1 agrees at 8 bases. V trimming: 4 bases; J trimming: 6 bases; junction bases outside the gene matches: 5. The CDR3 contains 14 residues. Germline V CDR1 and CDR2: SNHLY, FYNNEI. CDR3 in DNA: TGTGCCAGCAGTGTAGGAACAGGGGGTCAGCCCCAGCATTTT. Encoded protein: CASSVGTGGQPQHF.

This clone has a single count. The chain combines TRBV27 with TRBJ2-5; D gene unclear. Trimming took 6 bases from V and 0 from J, leaving 11 bases between them. Looked up from germline, CDR1 is MNHEY and CDR2 is SMNVEV (reference sequence). The CDR3 totals 14 residues. DNA for the CDR3: TGTGCCAGCAGCCCCCGGGCCCACCAAGAGACCCAGTACTTC. Protein sequence: CASSPRAHQETQYF.

This clone was recorded once. The V and J genes are TRBV27 and TRBJ2-3; D may be TRBD1 (6 bases). Germline CDR1 MNHEY, CDR2 SMNVEV (reference sequence). CDR3 length equals 14 residues. Deletions cut 2 bases from V and 6 bases from J, with 12 bases between. CDR3 protein: CASSLRQGMDTQYF. The DNA of the CDR3 is TGTGCCAGCAGTTTACGGCAGGGGATGGATACGCAGTATTTT.

The chain recombines TRBV6-1 with TRBJ2-1; weak D call: TRBD2 (6 bases). From germline, CDR1 is MNHNS and CDR2 SASEGT. The CDR3 length is 15 residues. V was pared by 2 bases and J by 5 bases, with 13 bases between. The CDR3 is CASSEMSGPNNEQFF. The CDR3 DNA follows: TGTGCCAGCAGTGAAATGAGCGGGCCCAACAATGAGCAGTTCTTC.

CDR3 protein: CASSSAVGGLYNEQFF. CDR3 nucleotide sequence: TGTGCCAGCAGCTCAGCGGTCGGGGGTCTATACAATGAGCAGTTCTTC. V and J are TRBV7-2 and TRBJ2-1; weak D call: TRBD2 (6 bases). V lost 4 bases to trimming and J lost 4 bases, with 17 bases between them. The CDR3 is 16 residues long. The germline V gene has CDR1 SGHTA and CDR2 FQGNSA.

V is TRBV12-3 or TRBV12-4 and J is TRBJ2-2; no clear D gene. V lost 10 bases to trimming and J lost 4 bases, with 4 bases between them. The CDR3 covers 10 residues. The CDR3 DNA reads TGTGCCATCGGCACCGGGGAGCTGTTTTTT. Amino acid sequence: CAIGTGELFF.